This is a list of T cell receptor beta chains from one sample in a study of PD-L1 blockade in urothelial cancer. Sequenced by immunoSEQ multiplex PCR; TCRdb stores in-frame clones only, minus some. The sample includes almost 90,000 clones, 65% to 85% of them seen just once. The sample in question was PBMCs, obtained around atezolizumab (anti-PD-L1) treatment. Every receptor here comes from a man aged 60-69 years with urothelial cancer. CDR3s include the opening cysteine and the closing phenylalanine or tryptophan. D genes are given only for firm matches. Some rows have no size entry. The others give once, few or many, or a class for an expanded clone.

>TRBV18|TRBJ2-1|TRBD1|.
CASSPITGTGWNEQFF
TGTGCCAGCTCACCAATAACCGGGACAGGGTGGAATGAGCAGTTCTTC
>TRBV18|TRBJ2-7|TRBD2|.
CASSSTSGRSYEQYF
TGTGCCAGCTCCTCTACTAGCGGGAGATCCTACGAGCAGTACTTC
>TRBV6-4|TRBJ1-6|.|.
CASSDTGQGFGSPLHF
TGTGCCAGCAGTGACACCGGGCAGGGGTTTGGATCACCCCTCCACTTT
>TRBV5-1|TRBJ2-3|TRBD2|.
CASSLGTAGGTSTDTQYF
TGCGCCAGCAGCTTGGGCACAGCGGGGGGCACAAGCACAGATACGCAGTATTTT
>TRBV6-5|TRBJ1-1|TRBD1|.
CASSKRQGVLTEAFF
TGTGCCAGCAGTAAACGACAGGGGGTTCTGACTGAAGCTTTCTTT
>TRBV7-7|TRBJ2-2|TRBD2|.
CASSPSSGGANTGELFF
TGTGCCAGCAGCCCGTCTAGCGGGGGGGCGAACACCGGGGAGCTGTTTTTT
>TRBV6-1|TRBJ1-6|.|.
CASSGRGYNSPLHF
TGTGCCAGCAGTGGCCGGGGCTATAATTCACCCCTCCACTTT
>TRBV5-1|TRBJ2-5|.|.
CASSLGALDEETQYF
TGCGCCAGCAGCTTGGGCGCTCTAGACGAAGAGACCCAGTACTTC
>TRBV7-7|TRBJ2-5|TRBD1|.
CASSVWGQFEETQYF
TGTGCCAGCAGCGTCTGGGGACAGTTCGAAGAGACCCAGTACTTC
>TRBV6-6|TRBJ2-7|TRBD2|once
CASSTLAGGLYEQYF
TGTGCCAGCAGTACACTAGCGGGGGGCCTCTACGAGCAGTACTTC
>TRBV7-2|TRBJ1-2|.|.
CASSFGGGWGYGYTF
TGTGCCAGCAGTTTTGGTGGGGGCTGGGGCTATGGCTACACCTTC
>TRBV7-9|TRBJ1-1|TRBD1|.
CASSGAGTGPLEAFF
TGTGCCAGCAGCGGCGCCGGGACAGGACCTCTTGAAGCTTTCTTT
>TRBV19|TRBJ2-5|TRBD2|.
CASKLAGGPEETQYF
TGTGCCAGTAAACTGGCGGGAGGGCCCGAGGAGACCCAGTACTTC
>TRBV21-1|TRBJ2-7|.|.
CASSKARQGQGVEQYF
TGTGCCAGCAGCAAAGCGCGTCAGGGACAGGGGGTCGAGCAGTACTTC
>TRBV5-5|TRBJ2-1|.|.
CASSLGQVGEQFF
TGTGCCAGCAGCTTGGGGCAGGTCGGCGAGCAGTTCTTC
>TRBV10-3|TRBJ2-6|.|.
CASLQDSGANVLTF
TGTGCCAGCTTACAGGACTCTGGGGCCAACGTCCTGACTTTC
>TRBV4-1|TRBJ1-4|TRBD1|once
CASSPRTGGASNEKLFF
TGCGCCAGCAGCCCTCGGACAGGGGGCGCTTCTAATGAAAAACTGTTTTTT
>TRBV29-1|TRBJ2-7|TRBD1|once
CSVGQGSSYEQYF
TGCAGCGTTGGACAGGGGAGCTCCTACGAGCAGTACTTC
>TRBV4-3|TRBJ2-1|.|.
CASSQGYSPYNEQFF
TGCGCCAGCAGCCAAGGCTACTCGCCCTACAATGAGCAGTTCTTC
>TRBV5-1|TRBJ1-1|.|few
CASSPTQNTEAFF
TGCGCCAGCAGCCCGACACAGAACACTGAAGCTTTCTTT
>TRBV5-1|TRBJ2-2|.|.
CASSPLAGTGELFF
TGCGCCAGCAGCCCCTTGGCGGGCACCGGGGAGCTGTTTTTT
>TRBV5-5|TRBJ2-5|.|.
CASTLGGTAVETQYF
TGTGCCAGCACCCTAGGGGGGACAGCAGTTGAGACCCAGTACTTC
>TRBV5-1|TRBJ2-7|TRBD1|.
CASSPDRAAYEQYF
TGCGCCAGCAGCCCTGACAGGGCGGCCTACGAGCAGTACTTC
>TRBV7-8|TRBJ1-3|.|.
CASAPGGRISGNTIYF
TGTGCCAGCGCACCCGGGGGGCGAATCTCTGGAAACACCATATATTTT
>TRBV28|TRBJ2-7|.|once
CASSSDLAEQYF
TGTGCCAGCAGTTCGGACCTAGCCGAGCAGTACTTC
>TRBV5-1|TRBJ1-3|.|.
CASSFEVAGNTIYF
TGCGCCAGCAGCTTCGAAGTAGCTGGAAACACCATATATTTT
>TRBV19|TRBJ1-5|TRBD1|.
CAGGDRGQRQPQHF
TGTGCCGGGGGGGACAGGGGGCAAAGGCAGCCCCAGCATTTT
>TRBV4-3|TRBJ2-1|TRBD2|.
CASSQEWGGIGGSFAYNEQFF
TGCGCCAGCAGCCAAGAGTGGGGGGGGATTGGCGGGAGTTTCGCCTACAATGAGCAGTTCTTC
>TRBV19|TRBJ2-1|.|.
CASSEGAGREQFF
TGTGCCAGTAGTGAGGGGGCGGGGCGTGAGCAGTTCTTC
>TRBV5-1|TRBJ2-1|TRBD2|.
CASSLSVGGVINEQFF
TGCGCCAGCAGCTTATCTGTCGGGGGGGTGATCAATGAGCAGTTCTTC
>TRBV19|TRBJ1-5|.|.
CASSIQGGANQPQHF
TGTGCCAGTAGTATACAGGGAGGGGCGAATCAGCCCCAGCATTTT
>TRBV19|TRBJ1-1|TRBD1|.
CASSMGDRVATEAFF
TGTGCCAGTAGTATGGGGGACAGGGTTGCCACTGAAGCTTTCTTT
>TRBV28|TRBJ1-2|.|.
CASSPRTDGYTF
TGTGCCAGCAGCCCAAGGACAGATGGCTACACCTTC
>TRBV7-8|TRBJ2-4|.|.
CASSLAFSAYGNIQYF
TGTGCCAGCAGCTTAGCGTTTAGCGCATACGGAAACATTCAGTACTTC
>TRBV29-1|TRBJ2-7|TRBD2|.
CSVSHPGLAGYEQYF
TGCAGCGTTTCTCACCCGGGACTAGCGGGCTACGAGCAGTACTTC
>TRBV4-1|TRBJ2-5|TRBD2|.
CASSQGRDYKEPQYF
TGCGCCAGCAGCCAGGGCCGGGACTATAAGGAGCCCCAGTACTTC
>TRBV19|TRBJ1-5|TRBD1|.
CASSGTGGFYSNQPQHF
TGTGCCAGTAGTGGGACAGGGGGGTTTTATAGCAATCAGCCCCAGCATTTT
>TRBV18|TRBJ2-2|TRBD2|.
CASSPQSGSMHGELFF
TGTGCCAGCTCACCACAAAGCGGGAGTATGCACGGGGAGCTGTTTTTT
>TRBV4-1|TRBJ2-7|.|.
CASSQASGTRGGYSYEQYF
TGCGCCAGCAGCCAAGCTTCCGGGACTCGCGGTGGCTATTCCTACGAGCAGTACTTC
>TRBV10-3|TRBJ2-1|TRBD1|.
CAISNGQGNNEQFF
TGTGCCATCAGTAACGGACAGGGTAACAATGAGCAGTTCTTC
>TRBV6-6|TRBJ2-7|.|.
CASNPGHLTYEQYF
TGTGCCAGCAACCCGGGACACCTTACCTACGAGCAGTACTTC
>TRBV29-1|TRBJ2-1|TRBD2|.
CSVLIAGKEGNEQFF
TGCAGCGTTCTTATAGCGGGGAAGGAGGGCAATGAGCAGTTCTTC
>TRBV5-1|TRBJ2-5|.|once
CASSVGTMEETQYF
TGCGCCAGCAGCGTGGGGACAATGGAAGAGACCCAGTACTTC
>TRBV11-2|TRBJ2-3|.|once
CASSLDRQGADTQYF
TGTGCCAGCAGCTTAGACAGGCAGGGTGCAGATACGCAGTATTTT
>TRBV9|TRBJ1-6|.|.
CASSVAGWANSPLHF
TGTGCCAGCAGCGTAGCAGGGTGGGCGAATTCACCCCTCCACTTT